This note documents a single T cell receptor beta chain sequence. This sample was taken from a study of CD8 T cells in Susac syndrome. About the research overall: Patients with Susac syndrome who were sequenced included more than 5 with active disease and fewer than 10 in remission. Patients with Susac syndrome were therapy-naive, on corticosteroids, or on intravenous immunoglobulin alone at the time that blood was drawn.

Losses at the gene ends were 1 base for V and 6 bases for J; bases not matched to a gene: 2. This CDR3 spans 14 amino acids. Germline V gives CDR1 DFQATT, CDR2 SNEGSKA (reference sequence). Random-hexamer reverse transcription was applied to about 0.45 to 1 ug RNA. TCR beta CDR3 was amplified by immunoSEQ covering 54 Vbeta and 13 Jbeta. TCRdb analysed the immunoSEQ multiplex PCR reads with MiXCR anew, one entry per CDR3 protein. The data hold around 95,000 distinct CDR3 sequences, with roughly 96% observed a single time. While CD8+ and CD4+ T cells were isolated negatively, TEMRA cells were enriched by FACS.

The sequenced material came from CD8+ T cells from PBMCs. The sequence derives from a human donor with Susac syndrome. The chain combines TRBV20-1 with TRBJ1-5, with 11 positions matching TRBD1. CDR3 in DNA: TGCAGTGCTAGAGGGGGACAGGGGGTTCAGCCCCAGCATTTT. It codes for CSARGGQGVQPQHF.